This T cell receptor beta chain was captured in a study of metastatic and nonmetastatic thyroid tumors. TCRdb re-clonotyped the PCR reads via MiXCR. The sample carries tens of thousands of clones, 9% to 15% recorded once. CDR3 length equals 16 residues. Germline V gene data show CDR1 as SGHAT and CDR2 as FQNNGV. The J segment lost 4 bases and the V segment lost 3 bases, leaving 4 bases of the junction unmatched. Before thyroid surgery, none of the patients had received any treatment. The origin of this receptor is a male donor with papillary thyroid cancer or a benign thyroid nodule (not recorded which). Some clones in this sample may be carry-over from other donors' samples. The specimen was blood. This chain connects TRBV11-2 to TRBJ2-1; 12 nucleotides match TRBD2. The DNA of the CDR3 is TGTGCCAGCAGCTTTGTACTAGCGGGGGGATACAATGAGCAGTTCTTC. The encoded protein is CASSFVLAGGYNEQFF.